This T cell receptor (beta chain) came from a study of blood T cell repertoires in COVID-19. Background on the study: Samples taken during acute and convalescent COVID-19 were collected in the United States, Italy and Spain. PBMCs, B-cell-depleted T cells, or T cells provided the cDNA or gDNA that made up the material.

The protocol was immunoSEQ multiplex PCR, while the TCRdb copy is restricted to in-frame clones and leaves out a portion. The sample lists around 150,000 clones, 80% to 90% occurring once. CDR1 and CDR2 (germline): MDHEN, SYDVKM. J gave up 4 bases and V 6 bases, and 4 bases lay outside the gene matches. The CDR3 contains 14 residues. Sequencing was done on a sample of peripheral blood. This chain joins TRBV28 and TRBJ1-2; TRBD1 agrees at 11 bases. The TCR sequence derives from a man aged 55 to 70 with acute or convalescent COVID-19. The CDR3 protein is CASRTGTGGYGYTF. For the CDR3, the DNA is TGTGCCAGCAGGACCGGGACAGGGGGCTATGGCTACACCTTC.